Presented here are 27 T cell receptor beta chains from one specimen sequenced in a study of lymphopenia after photon versus proton radiotherapy. Sequencing used immunoSEQ multiplex PCR; TCRdb keeps in-frame clones, though not all of them. The repertoire has about 83,000 clones, around 82% of them found once; the top ten carry around 1.4%. The specimen was peripheral blood, collected from a patient treated with proton-based radiotherapy. These receptors all stem from a man between 60 and 70 years old with pancreatic cancer.

The chain couples TRBV6-5 to TRBJ2-3; TRBD2 aligns across 11 bases. This CDR3 has 16 residues. Germline V gives CDR1 MNHEY, CDR2 SVGAGI. V was clipped by 3 bases and J by 2 bases; unmatched bases: 4. As DNA, the CDR3 is TGTGCCAGCAGTTATCGGACTAGCGGGCCCACAGATACGCAGTATTTT. It codes for CASSYRTSGPTDTQYF.

V gene TRBV7-8 combines with J gene TRBJ2-7; D perhaps matches TRBD2 (6 bases). V lost 5 bases to trimming and J lost 0 bases, with 14 bases between them. Germline CDR1 reads SGHVS; CDR2 reads FQNEAQ. CDR3 length: 15 residues. The CDR3 coding sequence is TGTGCCAGCAGCCAGTGGGGGGAGAGCTCCTACGAGCAGTACTTC. Protein product: CASSQWGESSYEQYF.

The chain uses TRBV28 and TRBJ1-5; 9 positions match TRBD1. The CDR3 is 17 amino acids. Germline V gene data show CDR1 as MDHEN and CDR2 as SYDVKM. V shed 6 bases, J shed 4 bases, and the junction held 13 bases outside the gene matches. Here the CDR3 reads CASSSRAGQGKNQPQHF. Written as DNA, the CDR3 is TGTGCCAGCAGCTCAAGGGCGGGACAGGGCAAGAATCAGCCCCAGCATTTT.

This clone was detected a few times. The gene calls are TRBV19 and TRBJ2-1; possible D gene TRBD2, 7 bases. The CDR3 extends over 14 amino acids. The germline V gene encodes CDR1 LNHDA and CDR2 SQIVND (reference sequence). Trimming cost V 3 bases and J 8 bases, with 14 bases left between them. The CDR3 nucleotides read TGTGCCAGTAGTATCGGGGGGCTTGAATATGAGCAGTTCTTC. It translates to CASSIGGLEYEQFF.

The V gene is TRBV19, the J gene TRBJ1-1, with 11 bases fitting TRBD1. From germline, CDR1 is LNHDA and CDR2 SQIVND (reference sequence). Unmatched junction bases numbered 8, after V lost 7 bases and J lost 4 bases. The CDR3 runs to 15 residues. The CDR3, as DNA: TGTGCCAGTAAATCGGACAGGGGGCCTGGCACTGAAGCTTTCTTT. This gives the protein CASKSDRGPGTEAFF. Full variable domain (remainder filled in from reference TRBV19 and TRBJ1-1): DGGITQSPKYLFRKEGQNVTLSCEQNLNHDAMYWYRQDPGQGLRLIYYSQIVNDFQKGDIAEGYSVSREKKESFPLTVTSAQKNPTAFYLCASKSDRGPGTEAFFGQGTRLTVV.

The CDR3, as DNA: TGTGCCAGCAGCTTAACGTGGGTTACTGAAGCTTTCTTT. Its translation is CASSLTWVTEAFF. The chain carries TRBV7-9 and TRBJ1-1; no reliable D call. V was shortened by 2 bases and J by 5 bases, with 9 bases between the two germline ends. The CDR3 extends over 13 amino acids. Germline CDR1 and CDR2: SEHNR and FQNEAQ (reference sequence).

J is TRBJ1-1 and V is TRBV7-2, with D perhaps TRBD1 (5 bases). This CDR3 is 13 amino acids long. V lost 7 bases to trimming and J lost 1 base, with 10 bases between them. CDR1 and CDR2 from the germline V gene are SGHTA and FQGNSA. CDR3 sequence: CASTGGWNTEAFF. CDR3 bases: TGTGCCAGCACCGGGGGTTGGAACACTGAAGCTTTCTTT.

The gene calls are TRBV19 and TRBJ1-1; no clear D. This CDR3 comprises 12 residues. The V and J ends lost 5 bases and 4 bases respectively, with 8 bases between them. Germline-derived CDR1 and CDR2 are LNHDA and SQIVND (reference sequence). The CDR3 DNA is TGTGCCAGTAGTCCCTGGGGCACTGAAGCTTTCTTT. Translating it yields CASSPWGTEAFF. The full variable domain, with the rest looked up from reference TRBV19 and TRBJ1-1, is DGGITQSPKYLFRKEGQNVTLSCEQNLNHDAMYWYRQDPGQGLRLIYYSQIVNDFQKGDIAEGYSVSREKKESFPLTVTSAQKNPTAFYLCASSPWGTEAFFGQGTRLTVV.

This clone was counted a few times. This rearrangement joins TRBV29-1 to TRBJ1-1, with 7 bases fitting TRBD1. The V gene's germline CDR1 is SQVTM and CDR2 ANQGSEA. The CDR3 totals 14 residues. V was pared by 3 bases and J by 4 bases, with 8 bases of the junction left unmatched. In nucleotides, the CDR3 is TGCAGCGTTGAGCGCGAACAGGGGTTCACTGAAGCTTTCTTT. Translating gives CSVEREQGFTEAFF. The variable domain in full, with the rest retrieved from reference TRBV29-1 and TRBJ1-1, is SAVISQKPSRDICQRGTSLTIQCQVDSQVTMMFWYRQQPGQSLTLIATANQGSEATYESGFVIDKFPISRPNLTFSTLTVSNMSPEDSSIYLCSVEREQGFTEAFFGQGTRLTVV.

This clone was found once. The rearrangement joins TRBV11-2 to TRBJ2-7; tentative D call: TRBD1 (5 bases). The CDR3 is 12 amino acids. Germline V lookup: CDR1 SGHAT, CDR2 FQNNGV. V lost 3 bases and J 6 bases, leaving 9 bases between the germline ends. The CDR3 bases are TGTGCCAGCAGCTTCCAGGGAAGCGAGCAGTACTTC. As protein: CASSFQGSEQYF.

The CDR3 bases are TGTGCCAGCAGGTTAACAGGAAGCTCCTACAATGAGCAGTTCTTC. Translated, it gives CASRLTGSSYNEQFF. The chain has TRBV7-9 and TRBJ2-1; tentative D call: TRBD1 (5 bases). The CDR3 spans 15 residues. Between the trimmed V and J ends, which lost 6 bases and 0 bases, there was a span of 12 bases. CDR1 and CDR2 (germline): SEHNR, FQNEAQ (reference sequence).

The chain recombines TRBV19 with TRBJ2-5; maybe TRBD1 (5 bases). The CDR3 length is 15 residues. Germline loops: CDR1 LNHDA, CDR2 SQIVND (reference sequence). The V gene lost 0 bases and the J gene lost 7 bases, with 15 bases spanning the gap. The CDR3 here is CASSIDSTGDVTQYF. Written as DNA, the CDR3 is TGTGCCAGTAGTATAGACAGTACAGGAGATGTGACCCAGTACTTC.

This chain connects TRBV28 to TRBJ1-5, with D perhaps matching TRBD1 (5 bases). Germline CDR1 reads MDHEN; CDR2 reads SYDVKM. Trimming stripped 5 bases from V and 3 bases from J, with 14 bases between. The CDR3 loop spans 15 amino acids. The CDR3 here is CASSPRGGVNQPQHF. CDR3 nucleotide sequence: TGTGCCAGCAGTCCCCGCGGGGGGGTCAATCAGCCCCAGCATTTT.

The count of this clone is one. The chain carries TRBV6-4 and TRBJ1-2; TRBD1 aligns across 7 bases. The CDR3 contains 13 residues. V was clipped by 2 bases and J by 7 bases; unmatched bases: 4. The germline V gene encodes CDR1 MRHNA and CDR2 SNTAGT. The CDR3 reads CASSDRGPGGYTF. The CDR3, as DNA: TGTGCCAGCAGTGACAGGGGGCCGGGTGGCTACACCTTC.

CDR3 DNA: TGTGCCAGCAGCTTAGGGCAGGGAGCTTTCTTT. Protein sequence: CASSLGQGAFF. The chain links TRBV7-9 to TRBJ1-1, with D possibly being TRBD1 (5 bases). This CDR3 region has 11 residues. V was cut by 1 base and J by 10 bases, with 7 bases left in between. Germline-derived CDR1 and CDR2 are SEHNR and FQNEAQ (reference sequence).

This chain links TRBV7-8 with TRBJ2-5, with D tentatively TRBD2 (6 bases). Trimming took 5 bases from V and 1 from J, leaving 11 bases between them. Germline loops: CDR1 SGHVS, CDR2 FQNEAQ. The CDR3 consists of 14 residues. The CDR3 is CASSHGTFQETQYF. In nucleotides, the CDR3 is TGTGCCAGCAGCCACGGGACTTTCCAAGAGACCCAGTACTTC. Filled out from reference TRBV7-8 and TRBJ2-5, the complete variable domain reads GAGVSQSPRYKVAKRGQDVALRCDPISGHVSLFWYQQALGQGPEFLTYFQNEAQLDKSGLPSDRFFAERPEGSVSTLKIQRTQQEDSAVYLCASSHGTFQETQYFGPGTRLLVL.

The V call is TRBV6-6, the J call TRBJ2-1, with 10 positions matching TRBD1. V lost 2 bases, J lost 9 bases, and 7 bases stayed unmatched. Germline V CDR1 and CDR2: MNHNY, SVGAGI (reference sequence). The CDR3 contains 15 residues. The CDR3 spells CASSYSDRGPSEQFF. As DNA, the CDR3 is TGTGCCAGCAGTTACAGCGACAGGGGGCCCAGTGAGCAGTTCTTC.

The genes are TRBV7-9 and TRBJ2-7, with D possibly being TRBD1 (5 bases). Germline lookup yields CDR1 SEHNR and CDR2 FQNEAQ (reference sequence). Trimming stripped 4 bases from V and 1 base from J, with 14 bases between. This CDR3 is built from 15 residues. Written as DNA, the CDR3 is TGTGCCAGCAGCTCCCCAGTCGACAGATCCTACGAGCAGTACTTC. Amino acid sequence: CASSSPVDRSYEQYF.

By its share, this clone is medium-sized. Other DNA sequences from this sample encode an identical CDR3 as well. This chain links TRBV28 with TRBJ1-5; no reliable D call. V lost 5 bases, J lost 6 bases, and 14 bases lay in between. The CDR3 extends over 14 amino acids. CDR1 is MDHEN, CDR2 SYDVKM, per germline. The CDR3 region is CASSLPPGTQPQHF. The CDR3 DNA sequence: TGTGCCAGCAGTCTCCCCCCCGGTACTCAGCCCCAGCATTTT.

This clone was picked up one time. The chain employs TRBV4-1 and TRBJ2-3, with TRBD2 as a possible D gene (6 bases). Per germline, CDR1 MGHRA and CDR2 YSYEKL. This CDR3 is 16 amino acids long. V shed 3 bases and J shed 4 bases, with 17 bases lying between them. The DNA for the CDR3 is TGCGCCAGCAGCCAGATAGGGTCCCAGCGGGCAGATACGCAGTATTTT. Its protein is CASSQIGSQRADTQYF.

J is TRBJ2-1 and V is TRBV5-5; a weak D match, TRBD2 (6 bases). The length of the CDR3 is 15 residues. The germline V gene has CDR1 SGHKS and CDR2 YYEKEE (reference sequence). V was cut by 4 bases and J by 9 bases, with 20 bases left in between. The CDR3 DNA reads TGTGCCAGCAGCCTATCGTGGGACTCAAGGGGTGAGCAGTTCTTC. This translates into CASSLSWDSRGEQFF. Full variable domain (rest looked up from reference TRBV5-5 and TRBJ2-1): DAGVTQSPTHLIKTRGQQVTLRCSPISGHKSVSWYQQVLGQGPQFIFQYYEKEERGRGNFPDRFSARQFPNYSSELNVNALLLGDSALYLCASSLSWDSRGEQFFGPGTRLTVL.

The chain employs TRBV5-3 and TRBJ2-1, with D unclear. TRBV5-3 is flagged as an ORF with uncertain function. V lost 0 bases, J lost 0 bases, and 10 bases lay in between. CDR3 length equals 16 residues. The CDR3 loop reads CARSLDSRSSYNEQFF. The CDR3 region has the DNA TGTGCCAGAAGCTTGGACTCCCGGAGCTCCTACAATGAGCAGTTCTTC.

The chain recombines TRBV5-1 with TRBJ2-2; no definite D call. The germline gives CDR1 SGHRS, CDR2 YFSETQ. The CDR3 contains 13 residues. Trimming left V 4 bases short and J 4 bases short, with 8 bases between. The CDR3 loop reads CASSITVTGELFF. The CDR3 nucleotides read TGCGCCAGCAGCATTACAGTCACCGGGGAGCTGTTTTTT. Combining the CDR3 with reference TRBV5-1 and TRBJ2-2 gives the whole variable domain KAGVTQTPRYLIKTRGQQVTLSCSPISGHRSVSWYQQTPGQGLQFLFEYFSETQRNKGNFPGRFSGRQFSNSRSEMNVSTLELGDSALYLCASSITVTGELFFGEGSRLTVL.

In DNA form, the CDR3 reads TGTGCCAGCGTCGCGCAGGACACCGGGGAGCTGTTTTTT. Encoded protein: CASVAQDTGELFF. The chain employs TRBV5-4 and TRBJ2-2; D remains unclear. V was pared by 7 bases and J by 3 bases, with 10 bases between. CDR3 length equals 13 residues. Germline assignment: CDR1 SGHNT and CDR2 YYREEE (reference sequence). The whole variable domain, remainder taken from reference TRBV5-4 and TRBJ2-2, is ETGVTQSPTHLIKTRGQQVTLRCSSQSGHNTVSWYQQALGQGPQFIFQYYREEENGRGNFPPRFSGLQFPNYSSELNVNALELDDSALYLCASVAQDTGELFFGEGSRLTVL.

V gene TRBV7-2 combines with J gene TRBJ2-5, with D hard to call. The germline V and J ends were trimmed by 1 base and 2 bases, with 8 bases remaining between them. Germline loops: CDR1 SGHTA, CDR2 FQGNSA. The CDR3 spans 14 residues. CDR3 sequence reads: CASSLVDGQETQYF. The CDR3 DNA follows: TGTGCCAGCAGCTTAGTGGACGGTCAAGAGACCCAGTACTTC.

As for this clone: The junction departs from the called germline gene at one end, perhaps through a read error. The V gene is TRBV4-2, the J gene TRBJ2-7; D is unclear. Germline CDR1 LGHNA, CDR2 YNFKEQ. CDR3 length equals 14 residues. CDR3 region: CASSKDLGQYEQYF. In nucleotides, the CDR3 is TGTGCCAGCAGCAAAGATTTAGGCCAGTACGAGCAGTACTTC.

CDR3 nucleotide sequence: TGTGCCAGCAGTTTGCGGGCAAGCCGACGCGAAGCTTTCTTT. This translates into CASSLRASRREAFF. The chain recombines TRBV28 with TRBJ1-1; no firm D call. The V gene's germline CDR1 is MDHEN and CDR2 SYDVKM. The CDR3 covers 14 residues. V dropped 3 bases and J dropped 8 bases, with 16 bases sitting between them.